Described below is a single T cell receptor beta chain sequence and its context. The antigen is unknown. This specimen comes from a study of T-cell memory formation after mild COVID-19. Study background: There were largely donor-specific TCR clusters. General study points: Some SARS-CoV-2-responding clones were already detected in memory before infection. Whether second-wave clones peaking at day 37 were SARS-CoV-2 specific went unconfirmed. Clones that contracted from day 15 to 85 had balanced CD4/CD8; later expanders were CD4+ biased.

V was clipped by 6 bases and J by 9 bases, with 24 bases between them. Germline assignment: CDR1 SNHLY and CDR2 FYNNEI. This CDR3 has 15 residues. TCRdb redid the calling of the 5' RACE reads with MiXCR, one entry per CDR3 protein. In the table there are some 210,000 distinct CDR3 sequences, 15% to 20% of which are singletons. The rearrangement joins TRBV2 to TRBJ2-7, with D unclear. Specimen: PBMCs or a T cell subset sorted from them (not recorded which). The TCR originated in an adult woman who had mild COVID-19 (a few samples of this study predate the infection). Cell type and time point are not known. As DNA, the CDR3 is TGTGCCAGCAGCCAGAAACGGACCCGTGTAACCGGGCAGTACTTC. Its protein is CASSQKRTRVTGQYF.